Here is one TCR beta chain with its context. Its antigen remains unidentified. This sample is part of a study of T cell repertoires in cytomegalovirus infection. Study-level information: Carrying CMV and the relevant HLA type showed in public TCR beta signatures.

CDR3 length: 17 amino acids. CDR1 is MNHNS and CDR2 is SASEGT in the germline V gene. V lost 5 bases and J 2 bases, leaving 19 bases between the germline ends. In TCRdb, the reads were re-called with MiXCR into one record per CDR3 protein. The sample lists over 90,000 distinct CDR3 sequences; more than 15% were seen once. General observations from the study: It was HLA-C-restricted CMV-specific TCR beta clonotypes that dominated the response ex vivo. Identification of carriers of CMV plus the relevant HLA was performed using cumulative public TCR beta family frequency.

This rearrangement joins TRBV6-1 to TRBJ2-1, with D maybe TRBD2 (7 bases). The sequence derives from a human donor in good health (CMV status not recorded). Some clones in this sample may be carry-over from other donors' samples. What was sequenced was PBMCs. CDR3 in DNA: TGTGCCAGCAGTCGTTGGGGTGGGGGGGCGGCCTACAATGAGCAGTTCTTC. Its translation: CASSRWGGGAAYNEQFF.